The TCR beta chain under discussion was sequenced for a study of blood T cells in healthy people across ages. Overall study: Template switching caught about one barcoded beta molecule for each two T cells. The study's findings and limits: While age rose, TCR beta diversity per million T cells dropped in a roughly linear way.

Germline V gene data show CDR1 as SQVTM and CDR2 as ANQGSEA. The CDR3 runs to 14 residues. Each sample used at least 6.5 million PBMCs. Together with a sample-barcoded 5' primer, a J-beta primer mix was included in a second PCR lasting about 7 to 12 cycles. Individual samples furnished no less than 2.5 million CDR3-containing paired-end reads apiece. MiXCR, run by TCRdb on the 5' RACE reads, gives a single entry per CDR3 protein. The data hold fewer than 1.5 million distinct CDR3 sequences, with approximately 38% observed a single time. This clonotype showed up just once. Antigen unknown. Sequenced input: blood. The sequence was collected from a woman younger than 30 in good health. V usage is TRBV29-1 and J usage is TRBJ2-7; 9 nucleotides align to TRBD2. TRBJ2-5 explains the end of the DNA better; the J call may be wrong. The CDR3 sequence is CSVASGNFGETQYF. CDR3 nucleotide sequence: TGCAGCGTTGCTAGCGGGAATTTCGGAGAGACCCAGTACTTC.